The 8 T cell receptor beta chains listed next were all sequenced from one sample in a study of control samples from healthy donors and cancer patients. The data were produced by immunoSEQ multiplex PCR, yet TCRdb's version contains in-frame clones alone and is incomplete. Of roughly 54,000 clones in the sample, approximately 96% were seen once. Sequencing was done on a sample of blood. These receptors were taken from a woman aged 25 to 39 in good health.

The chain is built from TRBV5-8 and TRBJ2-3; possibly TRBD1 for D (5 bases). Deletions cut 0 bases from V and 4 bases from J, with 12 bases between. Looked up from germline, CDR1 is SGHTS and CDR2 is YDEGEE. This CDR3 is 15 amino acids long. The DNA of the CDR3 is TGTGCCAGCAGCTTGGCTGGCCAGGGCTCAGATACGCAGTATTTT. It yields the protein CASSLAGQGSDTQYF.

This clone showed up just once. V and J are TRBV28 and TRBJ2-6, with D possibly being TRBD2 (6 bases). The CDR3 loop spans 16 amino acids. V was trimmed by 6 bases and J by 2 bases, leaving 14 bases between them. Germline V gene sequence: CDR1 MDHEN, CDR2 SYDVKM. The CDR3 loop reads CASREMGEAGANVLTF. The CDR3 DNA reads TGTGCCAGCAGGGAAATGGGGGAGGCTGGGGCCAACGTCCTGACTTTC.

This clone has a handful of counts. The V gene is TRBV5-6, the J gene TRBJ2-1; D may be TRBD2 (6 bases). CDR3 length: 16 amino acids. Trimming left V 2 bases short and J 7 bases short, with 19 bases between. Germline CDR1 reads SGHDT; CDR2 reads YYEEEE. The CDR3 loop is CASSLGAGSNWNEQFF. CDR3 DNA: TGTGCCAGCAGCTTAGGAGCGGGCTCTAATTGGAATGAGCAGTTCTTC.

The chain recombines TRBV5-1 with TRBJ2-6, with a tentative D call TRBD2 (5 bases). This CDR3 region has 17 residues. Trimming cost V 0 bases and J 2 bases, with 12 bases left between them. Germline V lookup: CDR1 SGHRS, CDR2 YFSETQ. CDR3 region: CASSLGGSGAGANVLTF. Written as DNA, the CDR3 is TGCGCCAGCAGCTTGGGCGGGTCTGGGGCTGGGGCCAACGTCCTGACTTTC.

In its sample, this clone was seen once. The chain uses TRBV6-1 and TRBJ2-3, with D uncertain. V gave up 2 bases and J gave up 6 bases, with 12 bases separating them. The CDR3 contains 14 residues. The V gene's germline CDR1 is MNHNS and CDR2 SASEGT. Written as DNA, the CDR3 is TGTGCCAGCAGTGAATCTAGGCGGATGGATACGCAGTATTTT. Protein product: CASSESRRMDTQYF.

The rearrangement joins TRBV5-6 to TRBJ2-4, with TRBD1 matching 7 bases. CDR3 length: 17 amino acids. J lost 2 bases, V lost 0 bases, and 8 bases had no gene match. Per the germline V gene, CDR1 is SGHDT and CDR2 is YYEEEE. DNA of the CDR3: TGTGCCAGCAGCTTGGTACCCCCAGGGGGACCCAAAAACATTCAGTACTTC. This encodes CASSLVPPGGPKNIQYF.

This clone appeared a single time. The gene calls are TRBV5-1 and TRBJ2-3; TRBD2 aligns across 8 bases. The CDR3 extends over 17 amino acids. Germline V gene lookup returns CDR1 SGHRS and CDR2 YFSETQ. V shed 0 bases and J 0 bases; nucleotides not matched to a gene: 6. CDR3 protein: CASSLEGLGISTDTQYF. In DNA form, the CDR3 reads TGCGCCAGCAGCTTGGAGGGACTAGGAATTAGCACAGATACGCAGTATTTT. Full variable domain (outside the CDR3, taken from reference TRBV5-1 and TRBJ2-3): KAGVTQTPRYLIKTRGQQVTLSCSPISGHRSVSWYQQTPGQGLQFLFEYFSETQRNKGNFPGRFSGRQFSNSRSEMNVSTLELGDSALYLCASSLEGLGISTDTQYFGPGTRLTVL.

The chain recombines TRBV6-5 with TRBJ1-5, with D unclear. V gave up 11 bases and J gave up 0 bases, with 11 bases separating them. CDR3 length equals 13 residues. The germline V gene encodes CDR1 MNHEY and CDR2 SVGAGI. The CDR3 region is CAGRQTSNQPQHF. CDR3 coding DNA: TGTGCCGGTAGACAAACTAGCAATCAGCCCCAGCATTTT.